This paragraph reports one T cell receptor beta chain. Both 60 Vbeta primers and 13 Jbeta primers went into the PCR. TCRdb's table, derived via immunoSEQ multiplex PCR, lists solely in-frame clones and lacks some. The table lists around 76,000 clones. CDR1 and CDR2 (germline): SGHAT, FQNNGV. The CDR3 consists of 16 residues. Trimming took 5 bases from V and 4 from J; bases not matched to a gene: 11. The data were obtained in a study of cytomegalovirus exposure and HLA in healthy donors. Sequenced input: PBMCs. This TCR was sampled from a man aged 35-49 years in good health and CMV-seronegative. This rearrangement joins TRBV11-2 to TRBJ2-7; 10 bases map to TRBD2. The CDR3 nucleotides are TGTGCCAGCAGCCGAAATCTAGCGGGAGTCCCATACGAGCAGTACTTC. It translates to CASSRNLAGVPYEQYF. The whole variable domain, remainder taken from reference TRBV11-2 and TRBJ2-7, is EAGVAQSPRYKIIEKRQSVAFWCNPISGHATLYWYQQILGQGPKLLIQFQNNGVVDDSQLPKDRFSAERLKGVDSTLKIQPAKLEDSAVYLCASSRNLAGVPYEQYFGPGTRLTVT.